Sequencing of this T cell receptor (beta chain) was carried out in a study of blood T cell repertoires in COVID-19. V gave up 3 bases and J gave up 6 bases; unmatched junction bases: 5. Germline CDR1 is KGHDR and CDR2 is SFDVKD. The CDR3 has 16 amino acids. Original data processing: Amplifying reference gene primers gave estimates of nucleated cell counts. Sequencing was performed with immunoSEQ multiplex PCR; in TCRdb, only in-frame clones are kept and a portion is missing. D and trimming come from the DNA, and the V and J calls and clone size come from that table. The data contain about 150,000 clones, approximately 86% of them singletons. Followed over time, Seattle patients had been enrolled while infection was active.

The rearrangement links TRBV24-1 to TRBJ2-1; 12 bases fit TRBD2. The sequence was collected from a man aged 55 to 70 with COVID-19, enrolled during active disease. Sequencing was carried out using peripheral blood. CDR3 bases: TGTGCCACCAGTGATGCAGGGACTAGCGGGTTCAATGAGCAGTTCTTC. Protein product: CATSDAGTSGFNEQFF.